This T cell receptor (beta chain) was identified in a study of T cell changes during pregnancy in multiple sclerosis. Profiled with immunoSEQ multiplex PCR; TCRdb holds only in-frame clones, not every one. Here the sample spans around 88,000 clones, 92% being singletons. The clonotype was recovered from a female donor in good health, enrolled as a control in a pregnancy study. This specimen was peripheral blood, taken after pregnancy.

The CDR3 loop is CASRRDTSYEQYF. The CDR3 bases are TGTGCCAGCAGACGGGACACATCCTACGAGCAGTACTTC. V and J are TRBV6-1 and TRBJ2-5, with TRBD1 as a possible D gene (6 bases). The J call is doubtful: the DNA matches TRBJ2-7 better. This CDR3 has 13 residues. CDR1 and CDR2 from the germline V gene are MNHNS and SASEGT.